The present T cell receptor beta chain was sequenced within a study of response to subunit inactivated influenza vaccine. V lost 0 bases, J lost 0 bases, and 8 bases lay in between. CDR1 SGDLS and CDR2 YYNGEE come from the germline V gene. The CDR3 length is 15 residues. Notes on the study in general: Seasonal influenza vaccination, on each occasion, was suggested by the authors to recruit few new T cells.

A single record per CDR3 protein comes from TCRdb applying MiXCR to the RT-PCR reads. The sample carries 650,000 or so distinct CDR3 sequences, 12% to 15% recorded once. Regarding this clonotype: Antigen specificity is unknown.

This chain joins TRBV9 and TRBJ2-3; D possibly corresponds to TRBD2 (6 bases). The specimen comprised PBMCs from blood, sampled roughly 15 days before vaccination. The TCR was taken from a man in his fifties who received an inactivated influenza vaccine. Here the CDR3 DNA reads TGTGCCAGCAGCGTAGCCAGCGGGAGCACAGATACGCAGTATTTT. As protein: CASSVASGSTDTQYF.